Listed below are T cell receptor beta chains from one sample, sequenced in a study of blood T cell repertoires in COVID-19. Here immunoSEQ multiplex PCR was the method, and the copy in TCRdb shows in-frame clones only, minus some. The sample yields almost 95,000 clones, about 86% seen once. The sample comprised peripheral blood. All receptors derive from a man aged 55 to 69 with acute or convalescent COVID-19. Each CDR3 is given with its conserved first and last residue. Each record gives: D gene, clone size, V gene, J gene, CDR3 protein, CDR3 DNA. D genes are given only for firm matches. Rows may omit the clone size; those that give it use once, few, many or a size class.

>-|-|TRBV10-3|TRBJ1-4
CAISEHAQEEEKLFF
TGTGCCATCAGTGAACACGCCCAGGAAGAAGAAAAACTGTTTTTT
>-|few|TRBV6-5|TRBJ1-2
CASSYYGARGGGYTF
TGTGCCAGCAGTTACTATGGGGCCCGCGGAGGGGGCTACACCTTC
>-|-|TRBV27|TRBJ1-1
CASSLSADSARTEAFF
TGTGCCAGCAGTTTATCCGCGGACTCGGCGAGAACTGAAGCTTTCTTT
>TRBD2|-|TRBV7-9|TRBJ2-1
CASSSTTSGGFYEQFF
TGTGCCAGCAGCTCTACCACTAGCGGGGGATTCTATGAGCAGTTCTTC
>TRBD1|-|TRBV27|TRBJ1-5
CASSRGDRVINQPQHF
TGTGCCAGCAGCCGAGGGGACAGGGTAATCAATCAGCCCCAGCATTTT
>TRBD1|-|TRBV2|TRBJ1-1
CASRQGETEAFF
TGTGCCAGCAGACAGGGGGAAACTGAAGCTTTCTTT
>TRBD1|-|TRBV4-2|TRBJ1-2
CASSQTGVNYGYTF
TGTGCCAGCAGCCAGACAGGGGTCAACTATGGCTACACCTTC
>-|-|TRBV19|TRBJ1-3
CASRATGTSSGNTIYF
TGCGCCAGTAGAGCTACAGGCACCAGCTCTGGAAACACCATATATTTT
>-|-|TRBV3-1/TRBV3-2|TRBJ2-5
CASSPWRPETQYF
TGTGCCAGCAGCCCTTGGAGACCGGAGACCCAGTACTTC
>-|-|TRBV5-1|TRBJ2-3
CASSLAGTAGDTQYF
TGCGCCAGCAGCTTGGCCGGGACAGCGGGTGATACGCAGTATTTT
>TRBD1|-|TRBV13|TRBJ1-4
CASSLRRDRGKLFF
TGTGCCAGCAGCTTACGTCGGGACAGAGGAAAACTGTTTTTT
>-|once|TRBV2|TRBJ2-3
CASSETPGTTDTQYF
TGTGCCAGCAGTGAAACCCCAGGAACCACAGATACGCAGTATTTT
>-|once|TRBV15|TRBJ2-7
CATSRGRGSASYEQYF
TGTGCCACCAGCAGAGGACGGGGTAGTGCGTCCTACGAGCAGTACTTC
>-|-|TRBV11-2|TRBJ1-2
CASSPRVGGDYGYTF
TGTGCCAGCAGCCCCAGGGTAGGGGGAGACTATGGCTACACCTTC
>-|-|TRBV9|TRBJ1-5
CASSVDGQADSNQPQHF
TGTGCCAGCAGCGTAGATGGGCAGGCCGATAGCAATCAGCCCCAGCATTTT
>-|-|TRBV19|TRBJ1-1
CASSIISRSDMNTEAFF
TGTGCCAGTAGTATAATCTCCCGGTCCGACATGAACACTGAAGCTTTCTTT
>-|-|TRBV4-3|TRBJ1-1
CASSPTIDRPEAFF
TGCGCCAGCAGCCCAACGATCGACAGGCCTGAAGCTTTCTTT
>TRBD2|few|TRBV6-2/TRBV6-3|TRBJ2-7
CASSYWRTSGGYEQYF
TGTGCCAGCAGTTATTGGCGGACTAGCGGGGGCTACGAGCAGTACTTC
>TRBD2|-|TRBV19|TRBJ2-5
CASSSYPGLAGQETQYF
TGTGCCAGTAGTTCCTACCCCGGACTAGCGGGGCAAGAGACCCAGTACTTC
>TRBD1|-|TRBV5-6|TRBJ1-5
CASSFYLTGGEPQHF
TGTGCCAGCAGCTTTTACTTGACAGGGGGAGAACCCCAGCATTTT
>-|-|TRBV6-2/TRBV6-3|TRBJ1-2
CASSYGGLGGYTF
TGTGCCAGCAGCTATGGTGGTCTAGGTGGCTACACCTTC
>-|-|TRBV5-1|TRBJ1-1
CASSFPTGSDTEAFF
TGCGCCAGCAGCTTTCCAACAGGGTCGGACACTGAAGCTTTCTTT
>TRBD2|-|TRBV3-1/TRBV3-2|TRBJ2-4
CASSQVIPSGGKVVGKNIQYF
TGTGCCAGCAGCCAAGTAATCCCTAGCGGGGGGAAGGTGGTGGGCAAAAACATTCAGTACTTC
>TRBD2|-|TRBV11-2|TRBJ2-1
CASSFRSGEINEQFF
TGTGCCAGCAGCTTCCGTAGCGGGGAGATCAATGAGCAGTTCTTC
>-|once|TRBV4-1|TRBJ1-2
CASSQVDGGANYGYTF
TGCGCCAGCAGCCAAGTTGACGGGGGAGCTAACTATGGCTACACCTTC
>-|-|TRBV29-1|TRBJ2-1
CSVEDHQGIDNEQFF
TGCAGCGTTGAAGATCACCAGGGGATCGACAATGAGCAGTTCTTC
>TRBD2|-|TRBV11-3|TRBJ2-5
CASSPGGGSEETQYF
TGTGCCAGCAGTCCCGGCGGGGGGTCTGAAGAGACCCAGTACTTC
>TRBD2|-|TRBV30|TRBJ2-1
CAWKGTAGGEQFF
TGTGCCTGGAAGGGTACAGCGGGGGGGGAGCAGTTCTTC
>TRBD1|-|TRBV5-1|TRBJ2-2
CASSLQGQGTAGELFF
TGCGCCAGCAGCCTACAGGGACAGGGAACGGCCGGGGAGCTGTTTTTT
>-|-|TRBV14|TRBJ1-5
CASSHSQGQPQHF
TGTGCCAGCAGCCATAGTCAGGGTCAGCCCCAGCATTTT
>-|-|TRBV19|TRBJ1-2
CASSIGGREAGYTF
TGTGCCAGTAGTATAGGGGGCAGGGAGGCTGGCTACACCTTC
>-|few|TRBV7-8|TRBJ2-7
CASSLKTGLSYEQYF
TGTGCCAGCAGCTTAAAAACAGGATTATCCTACGAGCAGTACTTC
>TRBD1|-|TRBV3-1/TRBV3-2|TRBJ1-4
CASSPPTGDNEKLFF
TGTGCCAGCAGCCCCCCGACAGGGGATAATGAAAAACTGTTTTTT
>-|-|TRBV30|TRBJ1-1
CAWNWDGGMNTEAFF
TGTGCCTGGAACTGGGACGGGGGAATGAACACTGAAGCTTTCTTT
>TRBD1|once|TRBV9|TRBJ2-5
CASSGGLQGAGETQYF
TGTGCCAGCAGCGGCGGATTACAGGGGGCGGGGGAGACCCAGTACTTC
>TRBD1|-|TRBV7-8|TRBJ2-3
CASSFRGRVWSTDTQYF
TGTGCCAGCAGCTTCAGGGGGCGCGTATGGAGCACAGATACGCAGTATTTT
>-|-|TRBV3-1/TRBV3-2|TRBJ2-2
CASSQFQNTGELFF
TGTGCCAGCAGCCAATTTCAAAACACCGGGGAGCTGTTTTTT
>-|-|TRBV5-1|TRBJ2-1
CASSLSSGTNEQFF
TGCGCCAGCAGCTTGTCCAGTGGGACAAATGAGCAGTTCTTC
>TRBD1|-|TRBV6-6|TRBJ2-2
CAGSDRGSITGELFF
TGTGCCGGATCGGACAGGGGGTCGATCACCGGGGAGCTGTTTTTT
>-|-|TRBV6-5|TRBJ1-3
CASSPGLSGNTIYF
TGTGCCAGCAGTCCGGGTCTCTCTGGAAACACCATATATTTT
>TRBD1|-|TRBV3-1/TRBV3-2|TRBJ1-5
CASSPMTGNNQPQHF
TGTGCCAGCAGCCCGATGACAGGGAACAATCAGCCCCAGCATTTT
>-|-|TRBV30|TRBJ2-7
CAWGSRYYYEQYF
TGTGCCTGGGGGAGCAGGTATTACTACGAGCAGTACTTC
>-|-|TRBV6-1|TRBJ1-5
CASSEIGDQPQHF
TGTGCCAGCAGTGAAATAGGGGATCAGCCCCAGCATTTT
>TRBD1|-|TRBV2|TRBJ2-2
CASSASGQGRTGELFF
TGTGCCAGCAGTGCATCGGGACAGGGTAGAACCGGGGAGCTGTTTTTT
>-|-|TRBV10-1|TRBJ1-1
CASSAHSRNTEAFF
TGCGCCAGCAGTGCCCACAGCAGGAACACTGAAGCTTTCTTT
>-|-|TRBV11-2|TRBJ1-1
CASKIGSTGTEAFF
TGTGCCAGCAAAATAGGCTCTACGGGCACTGAAGCTTTCTTT
>TRBD1|-|TRBV29-1|TRBJ1-3
CSVRQGGLGNTIYF
TGCAGCGTGAGACAGGGGGGTCTTGGAAACACCATATATTTT
>-|-|TRBV12-3/TRBV12-4|TRBJ1-5
CASARKNNQPQHF
TGTGCCAGCGCGAGAAAAAATAATCAGCCCCAGCATTTT
>-|-|TRBV12-5|TRBJ2-3
CASGSTGTILTDTQYF
TGTGCTAGTGGTTCAACCGGGACAATCCTGACAGATACGCAGTATTTT